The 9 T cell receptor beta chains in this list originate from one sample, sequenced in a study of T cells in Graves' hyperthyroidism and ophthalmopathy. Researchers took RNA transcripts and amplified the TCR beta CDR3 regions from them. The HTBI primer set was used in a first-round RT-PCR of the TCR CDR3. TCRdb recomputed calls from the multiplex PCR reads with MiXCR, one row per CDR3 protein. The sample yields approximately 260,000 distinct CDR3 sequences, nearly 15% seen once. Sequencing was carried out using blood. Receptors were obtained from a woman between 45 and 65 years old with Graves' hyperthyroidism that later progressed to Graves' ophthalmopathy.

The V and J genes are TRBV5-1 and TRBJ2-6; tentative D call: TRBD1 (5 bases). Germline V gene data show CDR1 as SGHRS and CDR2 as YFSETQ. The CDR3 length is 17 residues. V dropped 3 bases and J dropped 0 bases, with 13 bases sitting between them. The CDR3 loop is CASSSSTGFSGANVLTF. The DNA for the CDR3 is TGCGCCAGCAGCTCCAGCACAGGATTCTCTGGGGCCAACGTCCTGACTTTC. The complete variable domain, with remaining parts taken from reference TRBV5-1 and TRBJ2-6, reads KAGVTQTPRYLIKTRGQQVTLSCSPISGHRSVSWYQQTPGQGLQFLFEYFSETQRNKGNFPGRFSGRQFSNSRSEMNVSTLELGDSALYLCASSSSTGFSGANVLTFGAGSRLTVL.

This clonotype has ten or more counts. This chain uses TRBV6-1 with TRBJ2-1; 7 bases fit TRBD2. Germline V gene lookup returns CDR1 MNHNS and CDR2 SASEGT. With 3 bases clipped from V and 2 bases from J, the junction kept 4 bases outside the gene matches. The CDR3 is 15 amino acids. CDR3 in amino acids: CASSEGGDAYNEQFF. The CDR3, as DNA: TGTGCCAGCAGTGAGGGGGGGGATGCCTACAATGAGCAGTTCTTC.

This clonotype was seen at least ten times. CDR3 sequence (DNA): TGTGCCAGCAAGGAAAACCCTGGGGTCGGGGAGCTGTTTTTT. Protein product: CASKENPGVGELFF. The gene calls are TRBV2 and TRBJ2-2; D remains unclear. V dropped 7 bases and J dropped 7 bases, with 16 bases sitting between them. This CDR3 has 14 residues. Germline V gene data show CDR1 as SNHLY and CDR2 as FYNNEI.

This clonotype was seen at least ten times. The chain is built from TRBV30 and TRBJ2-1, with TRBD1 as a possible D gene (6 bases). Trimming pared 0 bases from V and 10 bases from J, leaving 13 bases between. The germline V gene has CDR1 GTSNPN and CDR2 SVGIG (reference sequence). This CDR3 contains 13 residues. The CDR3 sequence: CAWSVQGLREQFF. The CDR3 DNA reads TGTGCCTGGAGTGTACAGGGCCTCAGGGAGCAGTTCTTC.

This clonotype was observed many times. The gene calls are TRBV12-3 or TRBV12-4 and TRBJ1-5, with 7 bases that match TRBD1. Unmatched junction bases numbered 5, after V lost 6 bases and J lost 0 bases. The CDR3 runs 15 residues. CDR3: CASSSGTASNQPQHF. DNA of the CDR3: TGTGCCAGCAGCTCAGGGACAGCTAGCAATCAGCCCCAGCATTTT.

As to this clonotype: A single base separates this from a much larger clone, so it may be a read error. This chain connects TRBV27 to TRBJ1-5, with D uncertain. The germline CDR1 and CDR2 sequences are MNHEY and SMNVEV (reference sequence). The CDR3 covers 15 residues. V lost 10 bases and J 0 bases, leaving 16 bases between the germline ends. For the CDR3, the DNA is TGTGCCAACAAAACAACGGAGTATAGCAATCAGCCCCAGCATTTT. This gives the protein CANKTTEYSNQPQHF.

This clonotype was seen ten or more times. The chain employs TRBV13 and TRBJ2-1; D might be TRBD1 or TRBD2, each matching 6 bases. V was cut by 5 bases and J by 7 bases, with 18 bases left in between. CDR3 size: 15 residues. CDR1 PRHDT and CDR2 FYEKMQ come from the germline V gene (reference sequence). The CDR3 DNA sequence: TGTGCCAGCAGCCCCTCCCCGAGGGGGGAGAATGAGCAGTTCTTC. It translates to CASSPSPRGENEQFF. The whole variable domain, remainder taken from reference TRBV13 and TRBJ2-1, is AAGVIQSPRHLIKEKRETATLKCYPIPRHDTVYWYQQGPGQDPQFLISFYEKMQSDKGSIPDRFSAQQFSDYHSELNMSSLELGDSALYFCASSPSPRGENEQFFGPGTRLTVL.

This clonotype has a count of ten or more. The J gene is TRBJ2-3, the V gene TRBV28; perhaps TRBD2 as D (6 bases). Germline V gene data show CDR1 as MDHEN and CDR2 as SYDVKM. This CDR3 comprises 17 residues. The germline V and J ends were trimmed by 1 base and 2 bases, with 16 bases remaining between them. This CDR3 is CASSLSLGAGFTDTQYF. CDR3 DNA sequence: TGTGCCAGCAGTTTATCCCTTGGGGCGGGATTCACAGATACGCAGTATTTT.

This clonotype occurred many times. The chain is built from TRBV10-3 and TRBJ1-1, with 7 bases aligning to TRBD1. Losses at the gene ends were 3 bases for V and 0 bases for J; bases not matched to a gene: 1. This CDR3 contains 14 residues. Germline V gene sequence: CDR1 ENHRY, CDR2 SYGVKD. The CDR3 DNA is TGTGCCATCAGTGAAGACAGGGTGAACACTGAAGCTTTCTTT. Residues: CAISEDRVNTEAFF.